This entry is about one T cell receptor (beta chain). Its antigen is not known. Previously, flow cytometry had revealed CD8+CD57+ cell expansion in the patients chosen for sequencing. Prior therapy had not been administered to any patient at the time of blood sampling. This CDR3 comprises 14 residues. CDR1 and CDR2 from the germline V gene are SQVTM and ANQGSEA. V was shortened by 4 bases and J by 6 bases, with 15 bases between the two germline ends. Investigators profiled TCR beta VDJ and CDR3 from genomic DNA template. Each CDR3 protein gets one entry after TCRdb re-called the reads with MiXCR. In the table there are tens of thousands of distinct CDR3 sequences, under 80% of which are singletons. The source of the sample is a study of CD8+CD57+ T cells in acquired aplastic anemia. Regarding the study as a whole: Patients and controls turned out to have approximately 29 CD8+ CDR3 sequences in common.

The receptor's source is a human donor with aplastic anemia. The chain recombines TRBV29-1 with TRBJ2-2; D may be TRBD1 or TRBD2 (6 bases each). What was sequenced was sorted CD4+, CD8+, or CD8+CD57+ T cells (not recorded which) from PBMCs. The CDR3 sequence: CSVARGLFPGELFF. CDR3 in DNA: TGCAGCGTTGCCCGGGGGCTATTCCCCGGGGAGCTGTTTTTT.